The next 14 T cell receptor beta chains were all read from a single sample in a study of T cells in Graves' hyperthyroidism and ophthalmopathy. Amplification of TCR beta CDR3 regions was performed using RNA transcripts as template. TCR CDR3 underwent first-round RT-PCR with the HTBI primer set. From the multiplex PCR reads, TCRdb called clonotypes with MiXCR, one entry per CDR3 protein. The sample carries some 620,000 distinct CDR3 sequences, 15% to 20% recorded once. The sequencing input was blood. The receptor source for this set is a woman aged 25 to 39 with Graves' hyperthyroidism.

This clonotype was seen only a few times. In nucleotides, the CDR3 is TGTGCCAGCAGCCCCGGACTAGCCGGCGTCTATGAGCAGTTCTTC. This gives the protein CASSPGLAGVYEQFF. This rearrangement joins TRBV11-3 to TRBJ2-1; 8 bases match TRBD2. Germline V gene sequence: CDR1 SGHNT, CDR2 YENEEA. V gave up 5 bases and J gave up 8 bases; unmatched junction bases: 11. The CDR3 is made up of 15 amino acids. The full variable domain, completed using reference TRBV11-3 and TRBJ2-1, is EAGVVQSPRYKIIEKKQPVAFWCNPISGHNTLYWYLQNLGQGPELLIRYENEEAVDDSQLPKDRFSAERLKGVDSTLKIQPAELGDSAVYLCASSPGLAGVYEQFFGPGTRLTVL.

There are many counts of this clonotype. This chain joins TRBV28 and TRBJ1-1, with 7 positions matching TRBD1. CDR3 length: 14 residues. Per the germline V gene, CDR1 is MDHEN and CDR2 is SYDVKM. Trimming cost V 3 bases and J 7 bases; bases outside gene matches: 8. CDR3 region: CASSFSGTALEAFF. CDR3 coding DNA: TGTGCCAGCAGTTTCTCCGGGACAGCCCTTGAAGCTTTCTTT.

This clonotype was detected only a few times. The chain uses TRBV15 and TRBJ1-2; D remains ambiguous. This CDR3 has 13 residues. The V end lost 4 bases, the J end lost 3 bases, and 9 bases lay between the germline ends. Germline CDR1 reads LNHNV; CDR2 reads YYDKDF (reference sequence). In DNA form, the CDR3 reads TGTGCCACCAGCAATAGGGTTCACTATGGCTACACCTTC. It encodes CATSNRVHYGYTF.

In its sample, this clonotype was seen a few times. The chain joins TRBV12-3 or TRBV12-4 to TRBJ2-7, with TRBD2 identical over 8 bases. V shed 0 bases and J 1 base; nucleotides not matched to a gene: 5. The CDR3 is made up of 16 amino acids. The CDR3 nucleotides are TGTGCCAGCAGTTTAGCGCAACTAGCGGATTCCTACGAGCAGTACTTC. This translates into CASSLAQLADSYEQYF.

The J gene is TRBJ2-5, the V gene TRBV5-1, with 12 bases matching TRBD2. J was trimmed by 6 bases and V by 0 bases; bases with no gene match: 6. The length of the CDR3 is 16 residues. Germline V gene data show CDR1 as SGHRS and CDR2 as YFSETQ. The CDR3, as DNA: TGCGCCAGCAGCTTGGCCGCTAGCGGGAGGGTCCAGACCCAGTACTTC. This gives the protein CASSLAASGRVQTQYF.

CDR3 residues: CASSLGQGVSGEQYF. The CDR3 bases are TGTGCCAGCAGCTTAGGGCAGGGCGTATCCGGCGAGCAGTACTTC. This chain connects TRBV13 to TRBJ2-7, with D perhaps TRBD1 (5 bases). The V gene lost 0 bases and the J gene lost 6 bases, with 15 bases spanning the gap. This CDR3 has 15 amino acids. The germline CDR1 and CDR2 sequences are PRHDT and FYEKMQ (reference sequence).

This clonotype was recorded many times. This chain connects TRBV7-2 to TRBJ1-5, with TRBD1 matching 7 bases. Germline V gene lookup returns CDR1 SGHTA and CDR2 FQGNSA. The CDR3 is made up of 17 amino acids. V lost 5 bases to trimming and J lost 1 base; unmatched junction nucleotides: 11. This CDR3 is CASSAPQGGVSNQPQHF. DNA for the CDR3: TGTGCCAGCAGCGCGCCCCAGGGGGGGGTAAGCAATCAGCCCCAGCATTTT. Using reference TRBV7-2 and TRBJ1-5 for the parts outside the CDR3, the full variable domain is GAGVSQSPSNKVTEKGKDVELRCDPISGHTALYWYRQSLGQGLEFLIYFQGNSAPDKSGLPSDRFSAERTGGSVSTLTIQRTQQEDSAVYLCASSAPQGGVSNQPQHFGDGTRLSIL.

This clonotype was observed many times. The chain couples TRBV24-1 to TRBJ2-3; D is unclear. CDR1 is KGHDR, CDR2 SFDVKD, per germline. This CDR3 is built from 15 residues. V shed 4 bases and J shed 2 bases, with 12 bases lying between them. CDR3 sequence reads: CATSDPRLFTDTQYF. In nucleotides, the CDR3 is TGTGCCACCAGTGACCCCAGACTGTTCACAGATACGCAGTATTTT.

This clonotype was observed a few times. V and J are TRBV9 and TRBJ1-4; a possible D gene is TRBD1 (5 bases). The CDR3 runs 14 residues. Germline V gives CDR1 SGDLS, CDR2 YYNGEE. V lost 4 bases to trimming and J lost 8 bases, with 15 bases between them. Written as DNA, the CDR3 is TGTGCCAGCAGCTATCAGGGAGAGGGCGAAAAACTGTTTTTT. Encoded protein: CASSYQGEGEKLFF.

The rearrangement uses TRBV20-1 and TRBJ1-6; D is perhaps TRBD1 (5 bases). CDR1 and CDR2 (germline): DFQATT, SNEGSKA (reference sequence). Trimming took 0 bases from V and 9 from J, leaving 15 bases between them. The CDR3 is made up of 15 amino acids. The CDR3 DNA is TGCAGTGCTAGAGATCGGACGGGGACGGGTTCACCCCTCCACTTT. Translated: CSARDRTGTGSPLHF.

In its sample, this clonotype was seen many times. CDR3 sequence: CASGLVKETQVGTEAFF. The CDR3 region has the DNA TGTGCTAGTGGTTTGGTAAAGGAGACCCAAGTAGGCACTGAAGCTTTCTTT. The chain combines TRBV12-5 with TRBJ1-1; D remains unclear. There are 17 residues in the CDR3. Germline V gene data show CDR1 as LGHNT and CDR2 as FRNRAP. The V and J ends lost 0 bases and 4 bases respectively, with 18 bases between them.

The chain combines TRBV2 with TRBJ2-2; D not certain. This CDR3 is built from 13 residues. The V end lost 8 bases, the J end lost 2 bases, and 9 bases lay between the germline ends. Germline V gene data show CDR1 as SNHLY and CDR2 as FYNNEI. CDR3: CASLQPNTGELFF. The CDR3 bases are TGTGCCAGCTTACAGCCAAACACCGGGGAGCTGTTTTTT.

The chain recombines TRBV7-6 with TRBJ2-2; unclear D gene. CDR1 and CDR2 from the germline V gene are SGHVS and FNYEAQ. With 2 bases removed from V and 7 bases from J, the gap between germline ends came to 11 bases. This CDR3 has 14 residues. CDR3 DNA sequence: TGTGCCAGCAGCTTAATTGGGGTTGGCGGGGAGCTGTTTTTT. Its protein is CASSLIGVGGELFF.

This clonotype has at least ten counts. The chain links TRBV7-2 to TRBJ1-1; D remains unclear. Looked up from germline, CDR1 is SGHTA and CDR2 is FQGNSA. The CDR3 is made up of 16 amino acids. V was cut by 2 bases and J by 4 bases, with 17 bases left in between. For the CDR3, the DNA is TGTGCCAGCAGCTTATTACCTCCCCGGGCAGCCACTGAAGCTTTCTTT. This codes for CASSLLPPRAATEAFF.